Described below is a single T cell receptor beta chain sequence and its context. The data originate from a study of T-cell reconstitution after alpha-beta-depleted transplantation in children. Preparation of the TCRbeta library was carried out with unique molecular identifiers. TCRdb passed the PCR reads through MiXCR, listing each CDR3 protein once. Among about 540,000 distinct CDR3 sequences listed, around 19% were seen once. The CDR3 is 15 amino acids. Germline CDR1 and CDR2: DFQATT and SNEGSKA (reference sequence). V gave up 4 bases and J gave up 7 bases; unmatched junction bases: 8. This chain connects TRBV20-1 to TRBJ2-1; 12 positions match TRBD2. This TCR derives from a human donor who donated a stem cell graft to a child with acute lymphoblastic leukemia. Sample: PBMCs from the stem cell graft donor, taken from the stem cell graft. In DNA, the CDR3 is TGCAGTGCTAACCCTAGCGGGAGGGCCGTTAATGAGCAGTTCTTC. Translating it yields CSANPSGRAVNEQFF.